Below are 30 T cell receptor beta chains sequenced from a single sample in a study of response to subunit inactivated influenza vaccine. TCRdb passed the RT-PCR reads through MiXCR, listing each CDR3 protein once. Of about 520,000 distinct CDR3 sequences listed, around 7.7% are singletons. Specimen: PBMCs from blood, collected around 25 months after vaccination. The source of these receptors is a man between 45 and 75 years old who received an inactivated influenza vaccine.

This clonotype appeared many times. V usage is TRBV4-3 and J usage is TRBJ1-3; D not certain. CDR1 and CDR2 from the germline V gene are LGHNA and YSLEER. V gave up 0 bases and J gave up 0 bases, with 9 bases separating them. The CDR3 is 16 amino acids. The CDR3 loop reads CASSQDIASSGNTIYF. For the CDR3, the DNA is TGCGCCAGCAGCCAAGATATCGCATCCTCTGGAAACACCATATATTTT.

The chain carries TRBV2 and TRBJ2-3; TRBD2 might be the D (5 bases). V lost 2 bases to trimming and J lost 1 base, with 16 bases between them. This CDR3 contains 17 residues. Per germline, CDR1 SNHLY and CDR2 FYNNEI. CDR3 nucleotides: TGTGCCAGCAGTGAACTTGATTCTAGCCTTGGCACAGATACGCAGTATTTT. This translates into CASSELDSSLGTDTQYF.

There are a few counts of this clonotype. This chain joins TRBV12-3 or TRBV12-4 and TRBJ2-1; D is undetermined. The CDR3 is 12 residues long. V lost 7 bases, J lost 8 bases, and 12 bases lay in between. CDR3 in DNA: TGTGCCAGCACCTCTAGGAGCGATGAGCAGTTCTTC. The encoded protein is CASTSRSDEQFF.

The chain has TRBV6-5 and TRBJ2-3, with 7 bases matching TRBD1. V gave up 2 bases and J gave up 3 bases; unmatched junction bases: 5. This CDR3 is built from 15 residues. Germline CDR1 MNHEY, CDR2 SVGAGI. In DNA, the CDR3 is TGTGCCAGCAGTTACGGACAGGACAATACAGATACGCAGTATTTT. Encoded protein: CASSYGQDNTDTQYF.

The J gene is TRBJ2-1, the V gene TRBV11-1; D gene uncertain. The CDR3 loop spans 18 amino acids. CDR1 is SGHAT, CDR2 FQDESV, per germline (reference sequence). V was clipped by 4 bases and J by 1 base, with 20 bases between them. CDR3 amino acids: CASSSILGERDSYNEQFF. The CDR3, as DNA: TGTGCCAGCAGCTCGATTTTAGGAGAAAGAGATTCCTACAATGAGCAGTTCTTC.

In this sample, this clonotype turned up a few times. V is TRBV15 and J is TRBJ1-5; D remains ambiguous. V dropped 4 bases and J dropped 6 bases, with 13 bases sitting between them. CDR3 length: 14 residues. The germline V gene has CDR1 LNHNV and CDR2 YYDKDF (reference sequence). The CDR3 nucleotides are TGTGCCACCAGCACACCTCCCGTTGGTCAGCCCCAGCATTTT. It encodes CATSTPPVGQPQHF.

This clonotype was counted a few times. J is TRBJ2-1 and V is TRBV10-3, with 8 bases fitting TRBD1. V trimming: 4 bases; J trimming: 6 bases; junction bases outside the gene matches: 8. The CDR3 contains 15 residues. The V gene's germline CDR1 is ENHRY and CDR2 SYGVKD. This CDR3 is CAISGTGRMSNEQFF. As DNA, the CDR3 is TGTGCCATCAGTGGGACAGGGCGAATGTCCAATGAGCAGTTCTTC.

A few counts support this clonotype. The chain carries TRBV5-1 and TRBJ2-7; D is possibly TRBD1 or TRBD2 (5 bases each). Trimming removed 2 bases at V and 0 bases at J, with 9 bases between. Germline CDR1 is SGHRS and CDR2 is YFSETQ. This CDR3 has 14 amino acids. CDR3 amino acids: CASSFAGASYEQYF. CDR3 nucleotides: TGCGCCAGCAGCTTTGCCGGGGCCTCCTACGAGCAGTACTTC.

This clonotype was recorded many times. The V gene is TRBV19, the J gene TRBJ1-4; TRBD1 aligns across 7 bases. J lost 7 bases, V lost 5 bases, and 7 bases had no gene match. This CDR3 contains 14 residues. Germline values: CDR1 LNHDA, CDR2 SQIVND (reference sequence). The CDR3 nucleotides read TGTGCCAGTAGTTCCCGACAGGGCACTGAAAAACTGTTTTTT. Residues: CASSSRQGTEKLFF.

There are many counts of this clonotype. The V call is TRBV3-1, the J call TRBJ1-4, with D hard to call. Germline lookup yields CDR1 LGHDT and CDR2 YNNKEL (reference sequence). The CDR3 is 12 amino acids. Between the trimmed V and J ends, which lost 8 bases and 8 bases, there was a span of 12 bases. The CDR3 region has the DNA TGTGCCAGCTGGCAGGCCGGCGAAAAACTGTTTTTT. Translation gives CASWQAGEKLFF.

This clonotype came up many times. The chain combines TRBV7-7 with TRBJ2-1; D is unclear. CDR1 SSHAT and CDR2 FNYEAQ come from the germline V gene (reference sequence). The CDR3 totals 13 residues. The V end was cut by 1 base, the J end by 10 bases, with 11 bases between. This CDR3 is CASSLEAAREQFF. DNA of the CDR3: TGTGCCAGCAGCTTAGAGGCGGCTAGAGAGCAGTTCTTC.

The chain employs TRBV6-5 and TRBJ1-6; 7 nucleotides line up with TRBD1. Germline CDR1 and CDR2: MNHEY and SVGAGI. With 2 bases clipped from V and 6 bases from J, the junction kept 7 bases outside the gene matches. The CDR3 covers 16 residues. CDR3 sequence reads: CASSYIGRGSNSPLHF. The CDR3 DNA is TGTGCCAGCAGTTACATTGGCAGGGGGTCTAATTCACCCCTCCACTTT.

Written as DNA, the CDR3 is TGCGCCAGCAGCCAAGACAGGGGTGGGGCCAACGTCCTGACTTTC. Protein: CASSQDRGGANVLTF. This rearrangement joins TRBV4-3 to TRBJ2-6, with D possibly TRBD1 on 6 matching bases. Germline lookup yields CDR1 LGHNA and CDR2 YSLEER. Deletions cut 0 bases from V and 3 bases from J, with 6 bases between. The CDR3 runs 15 residues.

This clonotype showed up many times. This chain joins TRBV10-3 and TRBJ2-3; 8 bases are shared with TRBD2. Unmatched junction bases numbered 9, after V lost 6 bases and J lost 4 bases. Germline-derived CDR1 and CDR2 are ENHRY and SYGVKD. This CDR3 is 15 amino acids long. CDR3 region: CAISPPGGAADTQYF. CDR3 DNA sequence: TGTGCCATCAGCCCCCCCGGGGGGGCGGCAGATACGCAGTATTTT.

The CDR3 DNA reads TGCAGTGCTAGCCGCCCCCGTGTCAGGGGCCGTTTGAATGAGCAGTTCTTC. Protein sequence: CSASRPRVRGRLNEQFF. The V call is TRBV20-1, the J call TRBJ2-1; D perhaps matches TRBD1 (6 bases). This CDR3 spans 17 amino acids. V shed 3 bases and J shed 7 bases, with 25 bases lying between them. CDR1 is DFQATT and CDR2 is SNEGSKA in the germline V gene (reference sequence).

This clonotype was seen more than once but under ten times. V usage is TRBV7-8 and J usage is TRBJ2-1; 13 bases match TRBD2. Germline V lookup: CDR1 SGHVS, CDR2 FQNEAQ. V lost 5 bases to trimming and J lost 8 bases; unmatched junction nucleotides: 6. The CDR3 is 15 residues long. CDR3 protein: CASSAGTSGIYEQFF. In DNA, the CDR3 is TGTGCCAGCAGCGCCGGGACTAGCGGGATCTATGAGCAGTTCTTC.

This chain joins TRBV7-2 and TRBJ2-7; 7 bases line up with TRBD2. This CDR3 region has 16 residues. V was clipped by 1 base and J by 1 base; unmatched bases: 7. The germline V gene encodes CDR1 SGHTA and CDR2 FQGNSA. The CDR3 DNA sequence: TGTGCCAGCAGCTTAGTGGGCGGGAGTATGTCCTACGAGCAGTACTTC. Protein product: CASSLVGGSMSYEQYF.

This clonotype was picked up one time. The genes are TRBV2 and TRBJ2-2, with a possible D match to TRBD2 (5 bases). The CDR3 runs 16 residues. CDR1 and CDR2 from the germline V gene are SNHLY and FYNNEI. Trimming shortened V by 10 bases and J by 2 bases, and 20 bases separated the two germline ends. CDR3 sequence: CATLTRPNLNTGELFF. The CDR3 region has the DNA TGTGCCACCCTCACTAGGCCAAATTTAAACACCGGGGAGCTGTTTTTT.

This clonotype was seen more than once but under ten times. This chain joins TRBV7-7 and TRBJ2-5, with no clear D. Per the germline V gene, CDR1 is SSHAT and CDR2 is FNYEAQ (reference sequence). The CDR3 consists of 12 residues. Written as DNA, the CDR3 is TGTGCTACCGGGCGGTACCAAGAGACCCAGTACTTC. Translating it yields CATGRYQETQYF.

This clonotype has a count of ten or more. The genes are TRBV24-1 and TRBJ2-3; the D gene could be TRBD1 or TRBD2 (5 bases each). Germline V gene data show CDR1 as KGHDR and CDR2 as SFDVKD. Trimming removed 1 base from V and 2 bases from J, with 12 bases in between. The CDR3 covers 16 residues. The CDR3 DNA reads as TGTGCCACCAGTGATTTAGACGGGGCCGACACAGATACGCAGTATTTT. This codes for CATSDLDGADTDTQYF.

Ten or more counts support this clonotype. This chain connects TRBV27 to TRBJ2-7; 8 nucleotides match TRBD1. Trimming removed 6 bases from V and 4 bases from J; junction bases left unmatched: 5. The CDR3 sequence is 13 residues long. Per germline, CDR1 MNHEY and CDR2 SMNVEV (reference sequence). The CDR3 nucleotides are TGTGCCAGCAGGATCCAGGGGGCTTACGAGCAGTACTTC. It encodes CASRIQGAYEQYF.

This clonotype was counted at least ten times. V is TRBV24-1 and J is TRBJ2-2; 14 bases are shared with TRBD2. CDR3 size: 17 residues. The J segment lost 6 bases and the V segment lost 3 bases, leaving 5 bases of the junction unmatched. CDR1 and CDR2 (germline): KGHDR, SFDVKD. This CDR3 is CATSDTGTSGSPGELFF. The CDR3 DNA sequence: TGTGCCACCAGTGATACGGGGACTAGCGGGAGTCCCGGGGAGCTGTTTTTT.

There are many counts of this clonotype. The chain employs TRBV3-1 and TRBJ2-5; D is unclear. This CDR3 contains 14 residues. Trimming cost V 5 bases and J 2 bases, with 12 bases left between them. CDR1 and CDR2 (germline): LGHDT, YNNKEL (reference sequence). The CDR3 region has the DNA TGTGCCAGCAGCAGGTACCAGAGACAAGAGACCCAGTACTTC. Its protein is CASSRYQRQETQYF.

The chain joins TRBV7-8 to TRBJ2-5, with D perhaps matching TRBD1 or TRBD2 (6 bases each). The CDR3 runs 15 residues. Germline CDR1 SGHVS, CDR2 FQNEAQ. Trimming removed 5 bases from V and 4 bases from J, with 17 bases in between. The CDR3 here is CASSILRGPLETQYF. The CDR3 bases are TGTGCCAGCAGCATCCTCCGGGGGCCCTTAGAGACCCAGTACTTC.

This clonotype has just a few counts. This rearrangement joins TRBV5-1 to TRBJ2-3; 9 positions match TRBD2. J lost 6 bases, V lost 3 bases, and 14 bases had no gene match. Germline loops: CDR1 SGHRS, CDR2 YFSETQ. This CDR3 is 17 amino acids long. This chain's CDR3 is CASSYLKGGRALDTQYF. CDR3 nucleotide sequence: TGCGCCAGCAGCTACCTGAAGGGCGGGAGGGCCCTGGATACGCAGTATTTT.

The V call is TRBV7-2, the J call TRBJ1-2; D uncertain. Germline V lookup: CDR1 SGHTA, CDR2 FQGNSA. V was trimmed by 8 bases and J by 4 bases, leaving 14 bases between them. This CDR3 comprises 13 residues. CDR3 sequence (DNA): TGTGCCAGCTCCGACCCCGGTCGCTATGGCTACACCTTC. Protein: CASSDPGRYGYTF. The full variable domain, in which reference TRBV7-2 and TRBJ1-2 provide the parts outside the CDR3, is GAGVSQSPSNKVTEKGKDVELRCDPISGHTALYWYRQSLGQGLEFLIYFQGNSAPDKSGLPSDRFSAERTGGSVSTLTIQRTQQEDSAVYLCASSDPGRYGYTFGSGTRLTVV.

This rearrangement joins TRBV29-1 to TRBJ2-3, with D unresolved. This CDR3 region has 14 residues. CDR1 and CDR2 (germline): SQVTM, ANQGSEA. With 1 base removed from V and 0 bases from J, the gap between germline ends came to 8 bases. CDR3 residues: CSVEGRSSTDTQYF. CDR3 nucleotides: TGCAGCGTTGAAGGGCGGAGTAGCACAGATACGCAGTATTTT.

The chain employs TRBV27 and TRBJ2-6, with no clear D. The CDR3 extends over 16 amino acids. Trimming shortened V by 6 bases and J by 3 bases, and 15 bases separated the two germline ends. Germline CDR1 is MNHEY and CDR2 is SMNVEV (reference sequence). Written as DNA, the CDR3 is TGTGCCAGCAGCCCCTTGAACCTAATTGGGGCCAACGTCCTGACTTTC. It is translated as CASSPLNLIGANVLTF.

The rearrangement links TRBV4-2 to TRBJ2-7; no firm D call. CDR3 length: 17 residues. The germline V gene has CDR1 LGHNA and CDR2 YNFKEQ. V was trimmed by 1 base and J by 6 bases, leaving 22 bases between them. The CDR3 DNA sequence: TGTGCCAGCAGCCAAGTCCAAGGGCTAACCGGCGTGGGCGAGCAGTACTTC. Its protein is CASSQVQGLTGVGEQYF.

This chain connects TRBV24-1 to TRBJ2-2; D is ambiguous. Trimming removed 6 bases from V and 2 bases from J, with 12 bases in between. This CDR3 comprises 15 residues. The germline V gene encodes CDR1 KGHDR and CDR2 SFDVKD. CDR3 amino acids: CATSSALLNTGELFF. CDR3 coding DNA: TGTGCCACCAGTTCTGCCCTTCTTAACACCGGGGAGCTGTTTTTT.